Listed here are 24 T cell receptor beta chains from one sample, sequenced in a study of OX40 agonist ivuxolimab in advanced cancers. TCRdb's copy holds only in-frame clones and misses some; the assay was immunoSEQ multiplex PCR. The sample shows approximately 66,000 clones, roughly 80% of them seen only once. The sample in question was CD4+ or CD8+ T cells sorted from blood, obtained in a trial of the OX40 agonist ivuxolimab. The receptors stem from an adult with an advanced solid tumor such as melanoma, head and neck, liver or kidney cancer.

The genes are TRBV7-9 and TRBJ2-5; 8 nucleotides line up with TRBD1. The CDR3 runs to 14 residues. Germline CDR1 and CDR2: SEHNR and FQNEAQ (reference sequence). V lost 1 base and J lost 4; bases outside the gene matches: 2. The CDR3 here is CASSLGTGPETQYF. The CDR3 DNA reads as TGTGCCAGCAGCTTAGGGACAGGGCCAGAGACCCAGTACTTC. Filled out from reference TRBV7-9 and TRBJ2-5, the complete variable domain reads DTGVSQNPRHKITKRGQNVTFRCDPISEHNRLYWYRQTLGQGPEFLTYFQNEAQLEKSRLLSDRFSAERPKGSFSTLEIQRTEQGDSAMYLCASSLGTGPETQYFGPGTRLLVL.

The chain links TRBV6-1 to TRBJ2-2; 8 nucleotides agree with TRBD1. The CDR3 is made up of 14 amino acids. Germline-derived CDR1 and CDR2 are MNHNS and SASEGT. Trimming took 7 bases from V and 5 from J; bases not matched to a gene: 6. CDR3 sequence reads: CASKPGQATGELFF. For the CDR3, the DNA is TGTGCCAGCAAACCGGGACAGGCTACCGGGGAGCTGTTTTTT.

The chain carries TRBV28 and TRBJ1-6; D is possibly TRBD1 (6 bases). The germline V and J ends were trimmed by 8 bases and 1 base, with 9 bases remaining between them. The V gene's germline CDR1 is MDHEN and CDR2 SYDVKM. This CDR3 spans 14 amino acids. CDR3 in amino acids: CASFTGSYNSPLHF. The CDR3 DNA reads as TGTGCCAGCTTTACAGGGTCCTATAATTCACCCCTCCACTTT.

The chain is built from TRBV7-2 and TRBJ1-1; D is ambiguous. Trimming shortened V by 2 bases and J by 2 bases, and 12 bases separated the two germline ends. The CDR3 spans 15 residues. The germline CDR1 and CDR2 sequences are SGHTA and FQGNSA. CDR3: CASSLTLTGNTEAFF. The DNA of the CDR3 is TGTGCCAGCAGCTTAACTTTGACGGGTAACACTGAAGCTTTCTTT.

The CDR3 here is CASSYSQGAQTEAFF. CDR3 coding DNA: TGTGCCAGCAGTTACTCACAGGGGGCCCAAACTGAAGCTTTCTTT. V usage is TRBV6-5 and J usage is TRBJ1-1, with 9 bases matching TRBD1. Germline V gene sequence: CDR1 MNHEY, CDR2 SVGAGI. CDR3 length: 15 residues. V gave up 0 bases and J gave up 5 bases; unmatched junction bases: 4.

The chain couples TRBV6-6 to TRBJ2-3; D is undetermined. This CDR3 has 15 amino acids. The germline V and J ends were trimmed by 2 bases and 3 bases, with 12 bases remaining between them. Germline V gene sequence: CDR1 MNHNY, CDR2 SVGAGI (reference sequence). The CDR3 nucleotides read TGTGCCAGCAGTTACATTTGGGTCTCAACAGATACGCAGTATTTT. It codes for CASSYIWVSTDTQYF.

V and J are TRBV5-6 and TRBJ2-5; 8 bases are shared with TRBD2. This CDR3 has 14 residues. The junction had 4 bases not matched to a gene; V was cut back by 0 bases and J by 6 bases. Germline V gene sequence: CDR1 SGHDT, CDR2 YYEEEE. CDR3 loop: CASSLDSGVQTQYF. CDR3 coding DNA: TGTGCCAGCAGCTTGGATAGCGGGGTACAGACCCAGTACTTC.

This clone was found once. The V gene is TRBV2, the J gene TRBJ2-5; a possible D gene is TRBD2 (6 bases). Between the trimmed V and J ends, which lost 7 bases and 2 bases, there was a span of 14 bases. The CDR3 is made up of 14 amino acids. Germline V gene sequence: CDR1 SNHLY, CDR2 FYNNEI. Here the CDR3 reads CASIGRRDQETQYF. CDR3 bases: TGTGCCAGCATCGGACGGAGGGATCAAGAGACCCAGTACTTC.

The chain uses TRBV27 and TRBJ1-5, with D tentatively TRBD1 (6 bases). There are 15 residues in the CDR3. V was cut by 5 bases and J by 7 bases, with 18 bases left in between. The V gene's germline CDR1 is MNHEY and CDR2 SMNVEV (reference sequence). CDR3 residues: CASSQQSVGAQPQHF. The DNA for the CDR3 is TGTGCCAGCAGTCAGCAAAGTGTGGGGGCGCAGCCCCAGCATTTT.

CDR3 region: CASSRDWLDEQFF. CDR3 in DNA: TGTGCCAGCAGTCGGGACTGGCTAGATGAGCAGTTCTTC. The rearrangement uses TRBV7-3 and TRBJ2-1; D possibly corresponds to TRBD2 (6 bases). The CDR3 consists of 13 residues. From germline, CDR1 is SGHTA and CDR2 FQGTGA. Between the trimmed V and J ends, which lost 6 bases and 8 bases, there was a span of 14 bases.

The chain is built from TRBV7-8 and TRBJ1-5, with a weak D call TRBD1 (5 bases). Germline V gives CDR1 SGHVS, CDR2 FQNEAQ. CDR3 length: 15 residues. The V gene lost 5 bases and the J gene lost 7 bases, with 18 bases spanning the gap. CDR3 loop: CASSPRAGAGQPQHF. Written as DNA, the CDR3 is TGTGCCAGCAGCCCAAGGGCCGGGGCGGGACAGCCCCAGCATTTT.

The rearrangement uses TRBV6-5 and TRBJ1-5; D remains ambiguous. CDR1 is MNHEY, CDR2 SVGAGI, per germline. V shed 6 bases and J shed 2 bases, with 8 bases lying between them. The CDR3 contains 13 residues. CDR3 residues: CASSYNGNQPQHF. For the CDR3, the DNA is TGTGCCAGCAGCTATAACGGCAATCAGCCCCAGCATTTT.

This rearrangement joins TRBV5-4 to TRBJ2-1; 11 nucleotides align to TRBD1. V shed 0 bases and J 8 bases; nucleotides not matched to a gene: 7. Germline CDR1 is SGHNT and CDR2 is YYREEE (reference sequence). The CDR3 extends over 16 amino acids. The chain's CDR3 is CASSLGGQGGMHEQFF. The CDR3 DNA is TGTGCCAGCAGCTTGGGGGGACAGGGGGGTATGCATGAGCAGTTCTTC.

This clone has a handful of counts. V and J are TRBV30 and TRBJ1-5; D remains unclear. Germline CDR1 reads GTSNPN; CDR2 reads SVGIG (reference sequence). This CDR3 is built from 13 residues. V was shortened by 2 bases and J by 3 bases, with 8 bases between the two germline ends. In DNA form, the CDR3 reads TGTGCCTGGAGTACTGGCACCAATCAGCCCCAGCATTTT. Translated, it gives CAWSTGTNQPQHF.

The CDR3 sequence: CASNKPGDTGELFF. CDR3 coding DNA: TGTGCCAGTAATAAACCAGGGGACACCGGGGAGCTGTTTTTT. This sequence joins TRBV19 and TRBJ2-2; D may be TRBD1 (6 bases). This CDR3 is built from 14 residues. The germline CDR1 and CDR2 sequences are LNHDA and SQIVND (reference sequence). The ends were cut back, 7 bases at V and 3 bases at J, with 12 bases in the middle.

The chain is built from TRBV5-1 and TRBJ1-5; 7 nucleotides agree with TRBD1. This CDR3 region has 15 residues. The V segment lost 5 bases and the J segment 2 bases; nucleotides outside the gene matches: 7. Germline CDR1 is SGHRS and CDR2 is YFSETQ. CDR3 region: CASRPTGEGNQPQHF. CDR3 DNA sequence: TGCGCCAGCAGGCCTACAGGGGAAGGCAATCAGCCCCAGCATTTT.

The chain combines TRBV5-4 with TRBJ2-5, with 9 bases lining up with TRBD2. V gave up 1 base and J gave up 5 bases; unmatched junction bases: 9. Germline lookup yields CDR1 SGHNT and CDR2 YYREEE (reference sequence). This CDR3 has 16 residues. In nucleotides, the CDR3 is TGTGCCAGCAGCTTGAGTGGCGGGGGGGCCTTTGAGACCCAGTACTTC. It specifies CASSLSGGGAFETQYF. Filled out from reference TRBV5-4 and TRBJ2-5, the complete variable domain reads ETGVTQSPTHLIKTRGQQVTLRCSSQSGHNTVSWYQQALGQGPQFIFQYYREEENGRGNFPPRFSGLQFPNYSSELNVNALELDDSALYLCASSLSGGGAFETQYFGPGTRLLVL.

J is TRBJ2-5 and V is TRBV14, with 12 nucleotides matching TRBD2. This CDR3 region has 17 residues. Germline assignment: CDR1 SGHDN and CDR2 FVKESK. Trimming at V came to 4 bases and at J to 5 bases, leaving 11 bases not matched to a gene. CDR3 bases: TGTGCCAGCAGCCCCTCGAAAGGACTAGCGGGGTATGAGACCCAGTACTTC. As protein: CASSPSKGLAGYETQYF.

The chain couples TRBV5-6 to TRBJ2-2, with TRBD2 matching 10 bases. Germline CDR1 and CDR2: SGHDT and YYEEEE. V gave up 4 bases and J gave up 2 bases; unmatched junction bases: 5. The length of the CDR3 is 16 residues. CDR3 amino acids: CASSETSGANTGELFF. DNA for the CDR3: TGTGCCAGCAGCGAAACTAGCGGGGCTAACACCGGGGAGCTGTTTTTT. Complete variable domain (other parts from reference TRBV5-6 and TRBJ2-2): DAGVTQSPTHLIKTRGQQVTLRCSPKSGHDTVSWYQQALGQGPQFIFQYYEEEERQRGNFPDRFSGHQFPNYSSELNVNALLLGDSALYLCASSETSGANTGELFFGEGSRLTVL.

This clone was detected a few times. The chain recombines TRBV4-3 with TRBJ1-1; D may be TRBD1 (6 bases). Germline V gene lookup returns CDR1 LGHNA and CDR2 YSLEER. V lost 6 bases to trimming and J lost 0 bases, with 11 bases between them. The CDR3 length is 14 residues. Here the CDR3 DNA reads TGCGCCAGCAGACCGGGGACAATGAACACTGAAGCTTTCTTT. It yields the protein CASRPGTMNTEAFF.

J is TRBJ1-4 and V is TRBV11-2, with 10 bases matching TRBD1. CDR3 length: 14 amino acids. V was pared by 5 bases and J by 9 bases, with 6 bases of the junction left unmatched. CDR1 and CDR2 from the germline V gene are SGHAT and FQNNGV. The DNA for the CDR3 is TGTGCCAGCAGCCGTGGACAGGGGGAGCAAAAACTGTTTTTT. It specifies CASSRGQGEQKLFF.

The J gene is TRBJ2-3, the V gene TRBV28, with 9 bases aligning to TRBD2. J gave up 4 bases and V 3 bases, and 5 bases lay outside the gene matches. CDR1 and CDR2 (germline): MDHEN, SYDVKM. This CDR3 region has 15 residues. DNA for the CDR3: TGTGCCAGCAGTTTGAATAGCGGGGGAGCAGATACGCAGTATTTT. Protein: CASSLNSGGADTQYF.

The chain combines TRBV6-1 with TRBJ1-6; no clear D gene. This CDR3 is built from 14 residues. Germline CDR1 MNHNS, CDR2 SASEGT. V was cut by 5 bases and J by 8 bases, with 13 bases left in between. In DNA, the CDR3 is TGTGCCAGCAGTCCCCGGGCCGGGGATTCACCCCTCCACTTT. Translated, it gives CASSPRAGDSPLHF.

This clone has a handful of counts. The chain links TRBV6-5 to TRBJ1-1; D unresolved. This CDR3 is 13 amino acids long. Germline V gene sequence: CDR1 MNHEY, CDR2 SVGAGI. Trimming cost V 2 bases and J 4 bases, with 8 bases left between them. This CDR3 is CASSYNGPTEAFF. The CDR3 DNA follows: TGTGCCAGCAGTTACAACGGCCCCACTGAAGCTTTCTTT.